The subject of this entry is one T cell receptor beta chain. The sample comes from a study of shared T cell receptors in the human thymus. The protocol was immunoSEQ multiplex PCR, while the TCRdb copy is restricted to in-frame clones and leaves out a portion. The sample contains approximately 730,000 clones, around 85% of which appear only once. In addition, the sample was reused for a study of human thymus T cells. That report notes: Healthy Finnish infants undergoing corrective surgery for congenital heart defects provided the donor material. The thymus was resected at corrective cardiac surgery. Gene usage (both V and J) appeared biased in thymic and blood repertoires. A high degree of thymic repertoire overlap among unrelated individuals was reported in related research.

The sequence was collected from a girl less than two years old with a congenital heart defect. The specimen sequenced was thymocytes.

The CDR3: CASSAATGTGNRGGYGYTF. The CDR3 DNA is TGTGCCAGCAGCGCAGCAACCGGGACAGGGAACCGCGGGGGCTATGGCTACACCTTC. The V call is TRBV9, the J call TRBJ1-2, with TRBD1 identical over 9 bases. J gave up 4 bases and V 3 bases, and 19 bases lay outside the gene matches. There are 19 residues in the CDR3. Germline values: CDR1 SGDLS, CDR2 YYNGEE. The whole variable domain, remainder taken from reference TRBV9 and TRBJ1-2, is DSGVTQTPKHLITATGQRVTLRCSPRSGDLSVYWYQQSLDQGLQFLIQYYNGEERAKGNILERFSAQQFPDLHSELNLSSLELGDSALYFCASSAATGTGNRGGYGYTFGSGTRLTVV.